This T cell receptor (beta chain) came from a study of T cells in Graves' hyperthyroidism and ophthalmopathy. The CDR3 is 13 residues long. Germline V gives CDR1 DFQATT, CDR2 SNEGSKA (reference sequence). V lost 4 bases and J 4 bases, leaving 13 bases between the germline ends. RNA transcripts yielded amplified TCR beta CDR3 regions. In the first-round RT-PCR of the TCR CDR3, the HTBI primer set was used. Each CDR3 protein gets one entry after TCRdb re-called the multiplex PCR reads with MiXCR. The sample holds around 200,000 distinct CDR3 sequences, about 15% seen once. This clonotype has at least ten counts.

The receptor's source is a woman aged 50 to 65 with Graves' hyperthyroidism. Sequenced material: blood. The gene calls are TRBV20-1 and TRBJ1-1; D is ambiguous. CDR3 sequence (DNA): TGCAGTGCTACCGGGTCCCACCTCACTGAAGCTTTCTTT. This translates into CSATGSHLTEAFF.